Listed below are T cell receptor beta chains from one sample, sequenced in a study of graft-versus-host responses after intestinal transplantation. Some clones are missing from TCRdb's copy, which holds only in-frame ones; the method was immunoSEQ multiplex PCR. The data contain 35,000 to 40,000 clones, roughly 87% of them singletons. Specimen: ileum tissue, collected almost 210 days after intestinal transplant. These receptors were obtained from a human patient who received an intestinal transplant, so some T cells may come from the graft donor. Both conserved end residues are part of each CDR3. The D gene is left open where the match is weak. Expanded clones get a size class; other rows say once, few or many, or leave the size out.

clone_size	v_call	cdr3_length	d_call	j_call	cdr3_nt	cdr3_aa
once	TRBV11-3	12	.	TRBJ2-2	TGTGCCAGCAGCTTCCCACGAGGGGAGCTGTTTTTT	CASSFPRGELFF
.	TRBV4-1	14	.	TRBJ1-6	TGCGCCAGCAGCCAAGATAGTGGGCATTCACCCCTCCACTTT	CASSQDSGHSPLHF
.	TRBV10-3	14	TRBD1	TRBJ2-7	TGTGCCATCAGGACCGGGACAGGGGCGGGGGAGCAGTACTTC	CAIRTGTGAGEQYF
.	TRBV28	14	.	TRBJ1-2	TGTGCCAGCAGTTGGTTCGGGAGGCCCTATGGCTACACCTTC	CASSWFGRPYGYTF
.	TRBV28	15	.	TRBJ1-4	TGTGCCAGCCAGCCACACCTCGGCCTTCGAGAAAAACTGTTTTTT	CASQPHLGLREKLFF
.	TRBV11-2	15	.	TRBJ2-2	TGTGCCAGCAGCTCCGGGGTCAGTGGGCCCGGGGAGCTGTTTTTT	CASSSGVSGPGELFF
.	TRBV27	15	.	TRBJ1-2	TGTGCCAGCAGTTTAGTGTGGCAGGGGTCCTATGGCTACACCTTC	CASSLVWQGSYGYTF
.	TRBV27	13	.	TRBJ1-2	TGTGCCAGCAGTTCCAACATGGGATATGGCTACACCTTC	CASSSNMGYGYTF
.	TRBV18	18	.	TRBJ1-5	TGTGCCAGCTCGCCTAAACCTTGGGGCGAGGGGAGCAATCAGCCCCAGCATTTT	CASSPKPWGEGSNQPQHF
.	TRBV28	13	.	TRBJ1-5	TGTGCCAGCAGTTTCCCGGGGCGGCAGCCCCAGCATTTT	CASSFPGRQPQHF
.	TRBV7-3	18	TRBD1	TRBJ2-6	TGTGCCAGCAGCCCCCGCGCCCCACAGGGGTCTGGGGCCAACGTCCTGACTTTC	CASSPRAPQGSGANVLTF
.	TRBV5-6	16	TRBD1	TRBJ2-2	TGTGCCAGCAGCTTGGTAGGGACAGTGAACACCGGGGAGCTGTTTTTT	CASSLVGTVNTGELFF
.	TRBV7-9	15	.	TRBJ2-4	TGTGCCAGCAGCTCCCCGGGGGAGGATGAAAACATTCAGTACTTC	CASSSPGEDENIQYF
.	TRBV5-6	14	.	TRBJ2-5	TGTGCCAGCAGTCACAGGACACTCCAAGAGACCCAGTACTTC	CASSHRTLQETQYF
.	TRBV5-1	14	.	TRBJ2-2	TGCGCCAGCGGCAGGGGCGCGAACACCGGGGAGCTGTTTTTT	CASGRGANTGELFF
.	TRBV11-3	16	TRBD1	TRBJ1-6	TGTGCCAGCAGGTCCGACAGGGGCTCCTATAATTCACCCCTCCACTTT	CASRSDRGSYNSPLHF
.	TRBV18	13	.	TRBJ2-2	TGTGCCAGCTCACCCTCGAACACCGGGGAGCTGTTTTTT	CASSPSNTGELFF
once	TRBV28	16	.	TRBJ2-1	TGTGCCAGCAGTGCCTATTCGGCGGTATCCTACAATGAGCAGTTCTTC	CASSAYSAVSYNEQFF
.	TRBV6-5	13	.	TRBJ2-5	TGTGCCAGCAGTTACGGCAAACAAGAGACCCAGTACTTC	CASSYGKQETQYF
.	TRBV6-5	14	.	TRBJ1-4	TGTGCCAGCAGTTACTCGAAAGGCGGGAGCCAACTGTTTTTT	CASSYSKGGSQLFF
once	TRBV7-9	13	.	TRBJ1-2	TGTGCCAGCAGCCTGGGGGGGGCTTATGGCTACACCTTC	CASSLGGAYGYTF
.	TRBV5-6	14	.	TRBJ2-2	TGTGCCAGCAGCCCCCCCGTCCGCACCGGGGAGCTGTTTTTT	CASSPPVRTGELFF
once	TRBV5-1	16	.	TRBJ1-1	TGCGCCAGCAGCTTGGCGGGGAGGGGGATGAACACTGAAGCTTTCTTT	CASSLAGRGMNTEAFF
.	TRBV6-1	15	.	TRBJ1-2	TGTGCCAGCAGTGAAGGGGGGCTCTGGGGATTTGGCTACACCTTC	CASSEGGLWGFGYTF
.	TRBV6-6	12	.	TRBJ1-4	TGTGCCAGCAGTCCTCCGGGACAAAGACTGTTTTTT	CASSPPGQRLFF
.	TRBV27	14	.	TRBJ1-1	TGTGCCAGCAGTTTATTGAACAGGAACACTGAAGCTTTCTTT	CASSLLNRNTEAFF
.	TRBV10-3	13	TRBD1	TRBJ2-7	TGTGCCACCTCTAACAGGGGTGATGACGAGCAGTACTTC	CATSNRGDDEQYF
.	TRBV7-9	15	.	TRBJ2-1	TGTGCCAGCAGCTTAGAATATGGAATAGTTGATGAGCAGTTCTTC	CASSLEYGIVDEQFF
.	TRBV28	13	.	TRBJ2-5	TGTGCCAGCAGTTTAGACCAGGGAGAGACCCAGTACTTC	CASSLDQGETQYF
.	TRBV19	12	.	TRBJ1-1	TGTGCCAGTAGTAATCGATACACTGAAGCTTTCTTT	CASSNRYTEAFF
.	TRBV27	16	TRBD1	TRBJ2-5	TGTGCCAGCAGTTTATCGCCGACAGGGTTTAGGGAGACCCAGTACTTC	CASSLSPTGFRETQYF
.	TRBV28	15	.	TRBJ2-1	TGTGCCAGCACAGAGCTCGGGACTTACAACAATGAGCAGTTCTTC	CASTELGTYNNEQFF
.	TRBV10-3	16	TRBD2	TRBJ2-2	TGTGCCATCAGTGTAAGCGGGGGACCGAACACCGGGGAGCTGTTTTTT	CAISVSGGPNTGELFF
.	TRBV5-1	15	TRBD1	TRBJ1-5	TGCGCCAGCAGGGCCGGGACAGGAAGCAATCAGCCCCAGCATTTT	CASRAGTGSNQPQHF
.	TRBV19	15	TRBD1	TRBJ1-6	TGTGCCAGTAGCCTTACGCAAGGGACAGTTGCACCCCTCCACTTT	CASSLTQGTVAPLHF
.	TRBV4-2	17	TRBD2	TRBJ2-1	TGTGCCAGCTCGTCGAAGGTCGGTCCGGGAGGCTACAATGAGCAGTTCTTC	CASSSKVGPGGYNEQFF
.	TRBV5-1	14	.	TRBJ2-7	TGCGCCAGCAGCCTAAACGACCTTGTGGTCGAGCAGTACTTC	CASSLNDLVVEQYF
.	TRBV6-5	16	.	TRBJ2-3	TGTGCCAGCAGTTACCGACACCTTCGCCTCACAGATACGCAGTATTTT	CASSYRHLRLTDTQYF
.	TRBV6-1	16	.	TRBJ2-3	TGTGCCAGCAGTGACATGGCCGCCAGGGGTGCAGATACGCAGTATTTT	CASSDMAARGADTQYF
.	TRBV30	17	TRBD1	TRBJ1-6	TGTGCCTGGAGTGTCCTAGGGACAGGAGTTAATAATTCACCCCTCCACTTT	CAWSVLGTGVNNSPLHF
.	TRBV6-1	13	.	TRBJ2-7	TGTGCCAGCAGTGAGAATATCCCCTACGAGCAGTACTTC	CASSENIPYEQYF
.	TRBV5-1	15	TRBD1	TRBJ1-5	TGCGCCAGCAGCCCGGGACAGGGCTTTGGTCAGCCCCAGCATTTT	CASSPGQGFGQPQHF
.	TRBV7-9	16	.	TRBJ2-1	TGTGCCAGCAGCTTAGGATCCCTTTTAAGGAGCGGTGAGCAGTTCTTC	CASSLGSLLRSGEQFF
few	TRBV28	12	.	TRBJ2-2	TGTGCCAGCAGTTTGTTCGCCGGGGAGCTGTTTTTT	CASSLFAGELFF
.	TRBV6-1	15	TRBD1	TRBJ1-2	TGTGCCAGCAGTGGACCCTCGGGACAGAAAGATGGCTACACCTTC	CASSGPSGQKDGYTF
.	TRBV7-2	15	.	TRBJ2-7	TGTGCCAGCAGCGCCTGGGTGTTAGCGGACTACGAGCAGTACTTC	CASSAWVLADYEQYF
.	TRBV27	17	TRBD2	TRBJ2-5	TGTGCCAGCAGTTTATCGTGGGGGGAGGGCCTGAGAGAGACCCAGTACTTC	CASSLSWGEGLRETQYF
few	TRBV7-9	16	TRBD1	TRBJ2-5	TGTGCCAGCAGCTTGTTGAGACAGGGGGCGAGAGAGACCCAGTACTTC	CASSLLRQGARETQYF
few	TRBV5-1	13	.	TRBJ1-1	TGCGCCAGCAGCTTGAACCAGAACACTGAAGCTTTCTTT	CASSLNQNTEAFF
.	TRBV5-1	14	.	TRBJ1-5	TGCGCCAGCAGCTTGGAGGGAGGCAATCAGCCCCAGCATTTT	CASSLEGGNQPQHF
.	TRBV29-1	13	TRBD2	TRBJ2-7	TGCAGCGTTGCGGTGGGGGAGGGCTACGAGCAGTACTTC	CSVAVGEGYEQYF
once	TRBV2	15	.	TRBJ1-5	TGTGCCAGCATGTTGGATTCCCGGTCCAATCAGCCCCAGCATTTT	CASMLDSRSNQPQHF
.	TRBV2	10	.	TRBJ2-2	TGTGCCAGCCGGGCCCCCAATCTGTTTTTT	CASRAPNLFF
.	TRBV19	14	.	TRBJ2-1	TGTGCCAGTAGTCCTAGCGACTTCTACAATGAGCAGTTCTTC	CASSPSDFYNEQFF
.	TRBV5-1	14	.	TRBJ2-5	TGCGCCAGCAGCCCTGGAGGGGGGAAAGAGACCCAGTACTTC	CASSPGGGKETQYF
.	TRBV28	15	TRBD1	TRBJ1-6	TGTGCCAGCAGGACTGGGGGACAGGGGAGATCACCCCTCCACTTT	CASRTGGQGRSPLHF
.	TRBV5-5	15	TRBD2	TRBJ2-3	TGTGCCAGCAGCTTTGGGACTAGCGTCGCAGATACGCAGTATTTT	CASSFGTSVADTQYF
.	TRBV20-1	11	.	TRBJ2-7	TGCAGTGCTGGCCTTGGTTACGAGCAGTACTTC	CSAGLGYEQYF